One sample yielded the 21 T cell receptor beta chains listed below, sequenced in a study of blood T cell repertoires in COVID-19. The assay was immunoSEQ multiplex PCR, and TCRdb's table has in-frame clones only and misses some. The table includes approximately 300,000 clones, about 90% detected once. Sample: peripheral blood. Source of these receptors: a man aged 18 to 30 with active or convalescent COVID-19.

This clone was detected only a few times. CDR3 loop: CASVSVNTEAFF. The CDR3 DNA sequence: TGTGCCAGCGTATCAGTGAACACTGAAGCTTTCTTT. This chain uses TRBV27 with TRBJ1-1; D is unclear. Trimming removed 8 bases at V and 0 bases at J, with 7 bases between. Germline V gives CDR1 MNHEY, CDR2 SMNVEV (reference sequence). This CDR3 comprises 12 residues.

The chain combines TRBV11-2 with TRBJ1-1; tentatively, D is TRBD1 (5 bases). CDR3 length: 14 residues. Deletions cut 0 bases from V and 7 bases from J, with 12 bases between. Germline CDR1 SGHAT, CDR2 FQNNGV. CDR3 in DNA: TGTGCCAGCAGCTTAGATCGGGCAGGGTTTGAAGCTTTCTTT. This gives the protein CASSLDRAGFEAFF.

The chain joins TRBV11-2 to TRBJ2-2; TRBD1 matches 7 bases. Germline-derived CDR1 and CDR2 are SGHAT and FQNNGV. This CDR3 has 15 residues. With V trimmed by 3 bases and J by 2 bases, 3 bases remained unmatched. The CDR3, as DNA: TGTGCCAGCAGCTTGGCAGGGGGAAACACCGGGGAGCTGTTTTTT. This gives the protein CASSLAGGNTGELFF.

V is TRBV3-1 (or the pseudogene TRBV3-2) and J is TRBJ2-1, with a weak D call TRBD2 (5 bases). The length of the CDR3 is 10 residues. CDR1 and CDR2 from the germline V gene are LGHDT and YNNKEL (reference sequence). V was cut by 5 bases and J by 10 bases, with 6 bases left in between. The CDR3 DNA sequence: TGTGCCAGCAGCGGCGGGGAGCAGTTCTTC. Amino acid sequence: CASSGGEQFF.

This CDR3 is CASSLVIYGGSANTGELFF. CDR3 DNA sequence: TGTGCCAGCAGCTTAGTTATTTATGGGGGCTCAGCGAACACCGGGGAGCTGTTTTTT. V usage is TRBV7-6 and J usage is TRBJ2-2, with a weak D call TRBD1 (6 bases). The CDR3 totals 19 residues. The germline V and J ends were trimmed by 1 base and 0 bases, with 18 bases remaining between them. Germline CDR1 reads SGHVS; CDR2 reads FNYEAQ. Full variable domain (missing parts from reference TRBV7-6 and TRBJ2-2): GAGVSQSPRYKVTKRGQDVALRCDPISGHVSLYWYRQALGQGPEFLTYFNYEAQQDKSGLPNDRFSAERPEGSISTLTIQRTEQRDSAMYRCASSLVIYGGSANTGELFFGEGSRLTVL.

The J gene is TRBJ1-4, the V gene TRBV5-1; TRBD1 might be the D (5 bases). Germline CDR1 is SGHRS and CDR2 is YFSETQ. Trimming cost V 4 bases and J 3 bases, with 19 bases left between them. This CDR3 region has 17 residues. CDR3 in DNA: TGCGCCAGCAGCCCCAACCGAAGGCCGGGGGCTAATGAAAAACTGTTTTTT. Translated: CASSPNRRPGANEKLFF.

The CDR3 nucleotides are TGTGCCAGTAGTGAGGCTAGCGGGAGGGCCAGTTCCTACGAGCAGTACTTC. This codes for CASSEASGRASSYEQYF. The gene calls are TRBV19 and TRBJ2-7; 12 bases map to TRBD2. CDR1 and CDR2 (germline): LNHDA, SQIVND (reference sequence). This CDR3 is 17 amino acids long. V dropped 5 bases and J dropped 1; count of bases not matched to a gene: 9. Drawing the rest from reference TRBV19 and TRBJ2-7, the complete variable domain is DGGITQSPKYLFRKEGQNVTLSCEQNLNHDAMYWYRQDPGQGLRLIYYSQIVNDFQKGDIAEGYSVSREKKESFPLTVTSAQKNPTAFYLCASSEASGRASSYEQYFGPGTRLTVT.

V usage is TRBV7-8 and J usage is TRBJ2-2, with a possible D match to TRBD2 (5 bases). The CDR3 is 17 residues long. With 8 bases removed from V and 4 bases from J, the gap between germline ends came to 23 bases. CDR1 and CDR2 (germline): SGHVS, FQNEAQ. The CDR3 nucleotides read TGTGCCAGCCCCCCAAGAGAGGGCAGCCCCGGCACCGGGGAGCTGTTTTTT. It yields the protein CASPPREGSPGTGELFF.

J is TRBJ1-2 and V is TRBV3-1 (or the pseudogene TRBV3-2); 8 bases align to TRBD1. CDR3 length equals 15 residues. J lost 4 bases, V lost 3 bases, and 7 bases had no gene match. Germline V gene lookup returns CDR1 LGHDT and CDR2 YNNKEL (reference sequence). This CDR3 is CASSHLAGTGYGYTF. For the CDR3, the DNA is TGTGCCAGCAGCCATCTCGCCGGGACAGGCTATGGCTACACCTTC.

The sample holds one count of this clone. The chain joins TRBV21-1 to TRBJ1-5. TRBV21-1 is given as a pseudogene. The CDR3 consists of 15 residues. This CDR3 reads CASSKQGGINQPQHF. CDR3 nucleotides: TGTGCCAGCAGCAAACAAGGAGGTATCAATCAGCCCCAGCATTTT.

This chain connects TRBV11-2 to TRBJ1-3; D gene ambiguous. CDR3 size: 13 residues. CDR1 is SGHAT and CDR2 is FQNNGV in the germline V gene. V lost 5 bases to trimming and J lost 4 bases, with 9 bases between them. CDR3 sequence (DNA): TGTGCCAGCAGCGCACCTATAGGAAACACCATATATTTT. Its translation is CASSAPIGNTIYF. The full variable domain, its missing parts supplied by reference TRBV11-2 and TRBJ1-3, is EAGVAQSPRYKIIEKRQSVAFWCNPISGHATLYWYQQILGQGPKLLIQFQNNGVVDDSQLPKDRFSAERLKGVDSTLKIQPAKLEDSAVYLCASSAPIGNTIYFGEGSWLTVV.

The genes are TRBV6-6 and TRBJ1-2; the match to TRBD1 covers 11 bases. V shed 6 bases and J 6 bases; nucleotides not matched to a gene: 6. The CDR3 is 14 amino acids. CDR1 is MNHNY, CDR2 SVGAGI, per germline (reference sequence). CDR3 amino acids: CASRPGQGANGYTF. CDR3 DNA sequence: TGTGCCAGCAGGCCTGGACAGGGGGCAAATGGCTACACCTTC.

The chain couples TRBV5-1 to TRBJ2-5, with 12 bases fitting TRBD2. Germline loops: CDR1 SGHRS, CDR2 YFSETQ. Germline trimming cut 7 bases from V and 1 base from J; bases unmatched to any gene: 5. The length of the CDR3 is 15 residues. This CDR3 is CASGELAGGQETQYF. In DNA form, the CDR3 reads TGCGCCAGCGGGGAACTAGCGGGGGGCCAAGAGACCCAGTACTTC.

The chain recombines TRBV5-1 with TRBJ2-1, with TRBD2 matching 8 bases. The CDR3 has 15 amino acids. Trimming removed 0 bases from V and 3 bases from J; junction bases left unmatched: 2. CDR1 is SGHRS and CDR2 is YFSETQ in the germline V gene. The CDR3 bases are TGCGCCAGCAGCTTGGTCGGGGGGGACTACAATGAGCAGTTCTTC. Translating it yields CASSLVGGDYNEQFF.

The chain links TRBV12-3 or TRBV12-4 to TRBJ2-2; D remains unclear. The length of the CDR3 is 11 residues. The V end lost 7 bases, the J end lost 6 bases, and 6 bases lay between the germline ends. The CDR3 here is CASTLPGELFF. In nucleotides, the CDR3 is TGTGCCAGCACACTGCCCGGGGAGCTGTTTTTT.

The V and J genes are TRBV29-1 and TRBJ2-1; 10 bases are a match to TRBD1. The trim removed 7 bases at V and 8 bases at J, leaving 8 bases unmatched. The CDR3 has 13 residues. The germline gives CDR1 SQVTM, CDR2 ANQGSEA. The CDR3, as DNA: TGCAGCGATCGGACAGGGGGTTTGCATGAGCAGTTCTTC. Translation: CSDRTGGLHEQFF.

This sequence joins TRBV20-1 and TRBJ1-2, with D maybe TRBD1 (5 bases). V was cut by 3 bases and J by 5 bases, with 16 bases left in between. There are 14 residues in the CDR3. Per germline, CDR1 DFQATT and CDR2 SNEGSKA (reference sequence). The CDR3 coding sequence is TGCAGTGCTAGTAAGGCCGGGAGGGGTTATGGCTACACCTTC. Protein: CSASKAGRGYGYTF.

V is TRBV7-9 and J is TRBJ2-7; 7 bases fit TRBD1. With 5 bases clipped from V and 2 bases from J, the junction kept 6 bases outside the gene matches. CDR1 and CDR2 from the germline V gene are SEHNR and FQNEAQ (reference sequence). The CDR3 runs to 14 residues. The CDR3 DNA reads TGTGCCAGCAGCGAATCCGGGACAGCCTACGAGCAGTACTTC. It is translated as CASSESGTAYEQYF.

This clone was counted only a few times. The J gene is TRBJ1-2, the V gene TRBV5-4; no clear D gene. This CDR3 region has 13 residues. Germline assignment: CDR1 SGHNT and CDR2 YYREEE (reference sequence). Trimming took 2 bases from V and 3 from J, leaving 8 bases between them. The CDR3 spells CASSLDGDYGYTF. The CDR3 DNA is TGTGCCAGCAGCTTAGACGGGGACTATGGCTACACCTTC.

J is TRBJ1-5 and V is TRBV5-8; 9 positions agree with TRBD1. With 4 bases clipped from V and 7 bases from J, the junction kept 6 bases outside the gene matches. Germline V gene lookup returns CDR1 SGHTS and CDR2 YDEGEE. CDR3 length: 14 amino acids. The CDR3 nucleotides read TGTGCCAGCAGCGGGGGACAGGGCGGCCAGCCCCAGCATTTT. The encoded protein is CASSGGQGGQPQHF.

This CDR3 reads CASSVRDRTSYNSPLHF. CDR3 DNA sequence: TGTGCCAGCAGCGTAAGGGACAGGACTTCCTATAATTCACCCCTCCACTTT. The chain joins TRBV9 to TRBJ1-6; 8 bases align to TRBD1. Per germline, CDR1 SGDLS and CDR2 YYNGEE. Trimming at V came to 1 base and at J to 1 base, leaving 4 bases not matched to a gene. The CDR3 is made up of 17 amino acids. The variable domain in full, with the rest retrieved from reference TRBV9 and TRBJ1-6, is DSGVTQTPKHLITATGQRVTLRCSPRSGDLSVYWYQQSLDQGLQFLIQYYNGEERAKGNILERFSAQQFPDLHSELNLSSLELGDSALYFCASSVRDRTSYNSPLHFGNGTRLTVT.